This TCR beta chain was obtained from a study of cytomegalovirus exposure and HLA in healthy donors. This CDR3 region has 17 residues. Germline lookup yields CDR1 PRHDT and CDR2 FYEKMQ (reference sequence). V dropped 5 bases and J dropped 3; count of bases not matched to a gene: 12. This clone was recorded a few times. The PCR used 60 Vbeta and 13 Jbeta primers. TCRdb's copy holds only in-frame clones and misses some; the assay was immunoSEQ multiplex PCR. The sample yields some 170,000 clones, approximately 78% seen once. V gene TRBV13 combines with J gene TRBJ2-5, with 10 bases matching TRBD2. Sequences were obtained from PBMCs. The TCR comes from a human donor in good health. The CDR3 reads CASSPGLAALEEETQYF. CDR3 coding DNA: TGTGCCAGCAGCCCCGGACTAGCGGCCCTGGAGGAAGAGACCCAGTACTTC. The variable domain in full, with the rest retrieved from reference TRBV13 and TRBJ2-5, is AAGVIQSPRHLIKEKRETATLKCYPIPRHDTVYWYQQGPGQDPQFLISFYEKMQSDKGSIPDRFSAQQFSDYHSELNMSSLELGDSALYFCASSPGLAALEEETQYFGPGTRLLVL.